Below, 25 T cell receptor beta chains from the same sample are listed, as sequenced in a study of T cells in Graves' hyperthyroidism and ophthalmopathy. The CDR3 regions of TCR beta were amplified from RNA transcripts. First-round RT-PCR with HTBI primers amplified the TCR CDR3 region. Each CDR3 protein is one row after TCRdb ran MiXCR on the multiplex PCR reads. This table has over 500,000 distinct CDR3 sequences, 14% appearing once. The sample consisted of blood. The receptors here all came from a woman in her thirties or forties with Graves' hyperthyroidism.

This clonotype was counted at least ten times. The genes are TRBV28 and TRBJ2-1; the D is unclear. V was cut by 5 bases and J by 0 bases, with 11 bases left in between. The CDR3 sequence is 15 residues long. The germline V gene has CDR1 MDHEN and CDR2 SYDVKM. The CDR3 region is CASSEERSSYNEQFF. CDR3 in DNA: TGTGCCAGCAGTGAGGAGAGGAGCTCCTACAATGAGCAGTTCTTC.

The CDR3 nucleotides are TGTGCCAGCAGTGACCCCATTGGGGTCTCGGAGACCCAGTACTTC. Translating gives CASSDPIGVSETQYF. V gene TRBV25-1 combines with J gene TRBJ2-5; D not certain. Trimming took off 3 bases at V and 5 bases at J, with 16 bases between the two ends. The CDR3 is 15 residues long. Germline V gives CDR1 MGHDK, CDR2 SYGVNS.

In this sample, this clonotype turned up many times. V and J are TRBV3-1 and TRBJ2-1, with TRBD1 as a possible D gene (6 bases). V dropped 0 bases and J dropped 7 bases, with 10 bases sitting between them. This CDR3 has 14 residues. The germline CDR1 and CDR2 sequences are LGHDT and YNNKEL (reference sequence). The CDR3 is CASSQDRGWNEQFF. The CDR3 coding sequence is TGTGCCAGCAGCCAAGACAGGGGTTGGAATGAGCAGTTCTTC.

This clonotype has at least ten counts. The gene calls are TRBV3-1 and TRBJ1-1; D remains unclear. Germline CDR1 and CDR2: LGHDT and YNNKEL (reference sequence). The CDR3 covers 13 residues. Trimming left V 4 bases short and J 5 bases short, with 11 bases between. As DNA, the CDR3 is TGTGCCAGCAGCCGCGGACGGAAAACTGAAGCTTTCTTT. It yields the protein CASSRGRKTEAFF. The entire variable domain, with the rest obtained from reference TRBV3-1 and TRBJ1-1, is as follows: DTAVSQTPKYLVTQMGNDKSIKCEQNLGHDTMYWYKQDSKKFLKIMFSYNNKELIINETVPNRFSPKSPDKAHLNLHINSLELGDSAVYFCASSRGRKTEAFFGQGTRLTVV.

This clonotype showed up many times. The genes are TRBV11-3 and TRBJ2-7; D might be TRBD1 (6 bases). The germline V gene encodes CDR1 SGHNT and CDR2 YENEEA. V shed 5 bases and J shed 3 bases, with 20 bases lying between them. The CDR3 sequence is 16 residues long. This CDR3 reads CASSKILRQAYYEQYF. The CDR3 DNA sequence: TGTGCCAGCAGCAAAATACTAAGACAGGCGTACTACGAGCAGTACTTC. Variable domain in full (rest from reference TRBV11-3 and TRBJ2-7): EAGVVQSPRYKIIEKKQPVAFWCNPISGHNTLYWYLQNLGQGPELLIRYENEEAVDDSQLPKDRFSAERLKGVDSTLKIQPAELGDSAVYLCASSKILRQAYYEQYFGPGTRLTVT.

This clonotype came up many times. This chain uses TRBV20-1 with TRBJ2-2; the D gene is possibly TRBD2 (8 bases). Looked up from germline, CDR1 is DFQATT and CDR2 is SNEGSKA (reference sequence). The CDR3 extends over 16 amino acids. Deletions cut 4 bases from V and 5 bases from J, with 20 bases between. Written as DNA, the CDR3 is TGCAGTGCTAAGGGGGCGGCGGGAGGTTATACCGGGGAGCTGTTTTTT. Protein product: CSAKGAAGGYTGELFF.

This clonotype showed up just a few times. The chain uses TRBV19 and TRBJ1-4; no clear D gene. The CDR3 consists of 14 residues. The germline V and J ends were trimmed by 5 bases and 3 bases, with 10 bases remaining between them. CDR1 is LNHDA, CDR2 SQIVND, per germline (reference sequence). The DNA for the CDR3 is TGTGCCAGTAGTGAGGGCTCGGCTAATGAAAAACTGTTTTTT. Translating gives CASSEGSANEKLFF. The variable domain in full, completed from reference TRBV19 and TRBJ1-4, reads DGGITQSPKYLFRKEGQNVTLSCEQNLNHDAMYWYRQDPGQGLRLIYYSQIVNDFQKGDIAEGYSVSREKKESFPLTVTSAQKNPTAFYLCASSEGSANEKLFFGSGTQLSVL.

V is TRBV24-1 and J is TRBJ2-3, with D possibly TRBD1 on 6 matching bases. The V and J ends lost 0 bases and 4 bases respectively, with 10 bases between them. This CDR3 has 15 amino acids. Germline V gene sequence: CDR1 KGHDR, CDR2 SFDVKD. Written as DNA, the CDR3 is TGTGCCACCAGTGATTTGCGGGACAAATCAGATACGCAGTATTTT. Translating gives CATSDLRDKSDTQYF.

This clonotype was seen many times. This chain links TRBV20-1 with TRBJ2-1; D remains ambiguous. CDR3 size: 13 residues. Trimming took off 3 bases at V and 2 bases at J, with 8 bases between the two ends. Germline CDR1 DFQATT, CDR2 SNEGSKA (reference sequence). The CDR3 DNA is TGCAGTGCTAGTGAGGAGCCCTACAATGAGCAGTTCTTC. Its translation is CSASEEPYNEQFF.

Notes on this clonotype: This may arise from a read error, as a much more abundant clone is one base away. V is TRBV3-1 and J is TRBJ2-2; D is uncertain. V lost 4 bases to trimming and J lost 4 bases, with 16 bases between them. Germline CDR1 is LGHDT and CDR2 is YNNKEL (reference sequence). The CDR3 spans 16 residues. The CDR3 loop reads CASSPIRTSGTGELFF. In nucleotides, the CDR3 is TGTGCCAGCAGCCCGATTAGGACGTCCGGCACCGGGGAGCTGTTTTTT.

In this sample, this clonotype turned up a few times. V usage is TRBV12-5 and J usage is TRBJ2-1; D is perhaps TRBD1 or TRBD2 (6 bases each). The CDR3 loop spans 15 amino acids. Per the germline V gene, CDR1 is LGHNT and CDR2 is FRNRAP. Deletions cut 7 bases from V and 1 base from J, with 14 bases between. CDR3 DNA sequence: TGTGCTAGTGCCCCCTCGGGGGCTTCCTACAATGAGCAGTTCTTC. Its protein product is CASAPSGASYNEQFF.

The genes are TRBV12-5 and TRBJ2-1; no definite D call. This CDR3 spans 13 amino acids. In germline, CDR1 is LGHNT, CDR2 FRNRAP. Trimming pared 8 bases from V and 5 bases from J, leaving 13 bases between. CDR3 sequence reads: CASHGGLDNEQFF. The CDR3 region has the DNA TGTGCTAGTCACGGCGGTCTTGACAATGAGCAGTTCTTC.

In this sample, this clonotype turned up many times. The junction does not match germline at one end; this may be a read error. The rearrangement uses TRBV30 and TRBJ1-5; D unresolved. CDR3 length: 14 amino acids. The germline gives CDR1 GTSNPN, CDR2 SVGIG (reference sequence). Here the CDR3 reads CAWSVQASDQPQHF. DNA of the CDR3: TGTGCCTGGAGTGTACAAGCTAGCGATCAGCCCCAGCATTTT.

The chain has TRBV2 and TRBJ1-1; D perhaps matches TRBD1 (6 bases). The CDR3 runs to 11 residues. Trimming removed 6 bases from V and 10 bases from J, with 12 bases in between. Germline CDR1 reads SNHLY; CDR2 reads FYNNEI. The CDR3 nucleotides read TGTGCCAGCAGGGGGGGGCCGGGAGCTTTCTTT. This codes for CASRGGPGAFF.

CDR3 bases: TGTGCCAGCAGCTTAGCGGACAGCGCATCCTACGAGCAGTACTTC. Residues: CASSLADSASYEQYF. This rearrangement joins TRBV7-8 to TRBJ2-7, with a tentative D call TRBD1 (6 bases). CDR1 is SGHVS, CDR2 FQNEAQ, per germline. Trimming shortened V by 0 bases and J by 1 base, and 10 bases separated the two germline ends. The CDR3 runs to 15 residues. The full variable domain, rest sourced from reference TRBV7-8 and TRBJ2-7, is GAGVSQSPRYKVAKRGQDVALRCDPISGHVSLFWYQQALGQGPEFLTYFQNEAQLDKSGLPSDRFFAERPEGSVSTLKIQRTQQEDSAVYLCASSLADSASYEQYFGPGTRLTVT.

This clonotype was counted a few times. The chain couples TRBV24-1 to TRBJ2-3, with no clear D. The CDR3 spans 16 residues. Germline-derived CDR1 and CDR2 are KGHDR and SFDVKD. V was cut by 3 bases and J by 4 bases, with 16 bases left in between. The CDR3 is CATSDPKPPWSDTQYF. The CDR3 DNA follows: TGTGCCACCAGTGATCCAAAGCCCCCCTGGTCAGATACGCAGTATTTT.

This rearrangement joins TRBV19 to TRBJ2-1; 9 bases are shared with TRBD2. Germline V lookup: CDR1 LNHDA, CDR2 SQIVND (reference sequence). The CDR3 totals 18 residues. J gave up 1 base and V 4 bases, and 11 bases lay outside the gene matches. The CDR3 protein is CASSTHRAGGVSYNEQFF. The CDR3 nucleotides are TGTGCCAGTAGTACCCATAGAGCGGGAGGAGTGTCCTACAATGAGCAGTTCTTC.

This clonotype has at least ten counts. The chain uses TRBV24-1 and TRBJ2-7; D uncertain. This CDR3 contains 13 residues. Germline lookup yields CDR1 KGHDR and CDR2 SFDVKD. V lost 2 bases and J 3 bases, leaving 7 bases between the germline ends. CDR3 coding DNA: TGTGCCACCAGTGATTCTCAGAGCTACGAGCAGTACTTC. Protein sequence: CATSDSQSYEQYF.

The sample holds a few counts of this clonotype. In DNA form, the CDR3 reads TGTGCCAGCTCACCACAGGTTGCGGAGGAGACCCAGTACTTC. This translates into CASSPQVAEETQYF. This rearrangement joins TRBV18 to TRBJ2-5, with D unresolved. Germline CDR1 KGHSH, CDR2 LQKENI. V was trimmed by 1 base and J by 5 bases, leaving 11 bases between them. The CDR3 totals 14 residues.

This clonotype was observed at least ten times. The chain carries TRBV6-1 and TRBJ1-1; TRBD1 matches at 10 bases. CDR3 length equals 14 residues. The V segment lost 7 bases and the J segment 8 bases; nucleotides outside the gene matches: 10. Germline V gene lookup returns CDR1 MNHNS and CDR2 SASEGT. CDR3 nucleotides: TGTGCCAGCACTCCCTTAGGACAGGGGGGCGAAGCTTTCTTT. Its protein product is CASTPLGQGGEAFF.

This clonotype was seen at least ten times. The chain uses TRBV27 and TRBJ2-1; 8 bases match TRBD2. CDR3 length equals 16 residues. CDR1 MNHEY and CDR2 SMNVEV come from the germline V gene (reference sequence). V shed 4 bases, J shed 7 bases, and the junction held 12 bases outside the gene matches. CDR3 nucleotide sequence: TGTGCCAGCAGTTCCCTTTTTGCGGGGGGCCGGAATGAGCAGTTCTTC. It is translated as CASSSLFAGGRNEQFF.

Turning to this clonotype: An end of the junction does not agree with germline; a read error may underlie this. The chain is built from TRBV6-1 and TRBJ2-7, with TRBD1 identical over 9 bases. CDR3 size: 12 residues. Per germline, CDR1 MNHNS and CDR2 SASEGT. CDR3 residues: CASSKQGAEQYF. The CDR3, as DNA: TGCGCCAGCAGTAAACAGGGGGCCGAGCAGTACTTC.

This clonotype came up a few times. Here the CDR3 reads CASRPTGKGALNTEAFF. The CDR3 coding sequence is TGTGCCAGCAGACCGACTGGGAAGGGAGCGCTGAACACTGAAGCTTTCTTT. The chain employs TRBV7-8 and TRBJ1-1, with unresolved D. The V end lost 6 bases, the J end lost 0 bases, and 20 bases lay between the germline ends. CDR1 and CDR2 (germline): SGHVS, FQNEAQ. This CDR3 contains 17 residues. The entire variable domain, with the rest obtained from reference TRBV7-8 and TRBJ1-1, is as follows: GAGVSQSPRYKVAKRGQDVALRCDPISGHVSLFWYQQALGQGPEFLTYFQNEAQLDKSGLPSDRFFAERPEGSVSTLKIQRTQQEDSAVYLCASRPTGKGALNTEAFFGQGTRLTVV.

In its sample, this clonotype was seen many times. The gene calls are TRBV7-9 and TRBJ2-2; 8 positions agree with TRBD2. The CDR3 contains 16 residues. Germline-derived CDR1 and CDR2 are SEHNR and FQNEAQ (reference sequence). The trim removed 5 bases at V and 1 base at J, leaving 6 bases unmatched. In nucleotides, the CDR3 is TGTGCCAGCAGCCATTGGGGACTAGAGAACACCGGGGAGCTGTTTTTT. As protein: CASSHWGLENTGELFF.

The chain recombines TRBV7-9 with TRBJ2-3; 8 bases align to TRBD2. Germline CDR1 SEHNR, CDR2 FQNEAQ (reference sequence). Trimming took 2 bases from V and 0 from J; bases not matched to a gene: 4. The CDR3 covers 16 residues. CDR3 amino acids: CASSLPTSVSTDTQYF. The CDR3 DNA follows: TGTGCCAGCAGCTTACCGACTAGCGTCAGCACAGATACGCAGTATTTT.